This T cell receptor (beta chain) was retrieved from a study of cytomegalovirus exposure and HLA in healthy donors. Findings of the study overall: Owing to their indistinguishability, certain V segments, notably TRBV6-2 and TRBV6-3, were excluded. Altogether, 150 to 200 TCR beta chains were recorded as cytomegalovirus-associated. Clonal expansion, a later analysis showed, was greater in HLA-associated TCR beta chains than in equally common others.

This CDR3 is built from 16 residues. The V gene's germline CDR1 is LGHNA and CDR2 YNFKEQ. V gave up 0 bases and J gave up 2 bases, with 13 bases separating them. PCR employed 60 Vbeta and 13 Jbeta primers. Sequencing used immunoSEQ multiplex PCR; TCRdb keeps in-frame clones, though not all of them. The repertoire holds about 120,000 clones, about three quarters seen once, with 30% in the top ten. In the case of this clone: Antigen: not known.

These donors counted as nominally healthy when sampled, but unrecorded immune exposures were likely. Sequenced input: PBMCs. The chain uses TRBV4-2 and TRBJ1-1; D ambiguous. This clonotype was sampled from a man aged 55 to 69 in good health and CMV-seropositive. The CDR3 loop is CASSQDAAALNTEAFF. CDR3 sequence (DNA): TGTGCCAGCAGCCAAGACGCGGCGGCTCTTAACACTGAAGCTTTCTTT.